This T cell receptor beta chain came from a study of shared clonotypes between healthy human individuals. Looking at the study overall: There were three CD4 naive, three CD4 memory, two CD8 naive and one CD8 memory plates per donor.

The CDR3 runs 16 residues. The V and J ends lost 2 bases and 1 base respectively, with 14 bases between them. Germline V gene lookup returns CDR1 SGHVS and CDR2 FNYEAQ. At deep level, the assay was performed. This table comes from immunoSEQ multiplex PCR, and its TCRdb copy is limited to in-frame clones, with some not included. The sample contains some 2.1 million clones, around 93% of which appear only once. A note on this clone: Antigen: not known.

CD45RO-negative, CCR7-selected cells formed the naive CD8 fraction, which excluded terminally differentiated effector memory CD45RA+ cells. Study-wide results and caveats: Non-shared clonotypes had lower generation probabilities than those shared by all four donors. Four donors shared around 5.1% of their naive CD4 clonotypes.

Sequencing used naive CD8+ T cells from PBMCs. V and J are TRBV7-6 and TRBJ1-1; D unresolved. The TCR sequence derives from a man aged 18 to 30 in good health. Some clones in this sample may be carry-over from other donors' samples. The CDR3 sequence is CASSLTSYGGNTEAFF. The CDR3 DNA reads TGTGCCAGCAGCTTAACGTCTTACGGCGGGAACACTGAAGCTTTCTTT.